These 14 T cell receptor beta chains came from one sample sequenced in a study of T cells after yellow fever vaccination. TCRdb used MiXCR to reprocess the 5' RACE reads, holding one entry per CDR3 protein. The profile shows around 590,000 distinct CDR3 sequences, approximately 13% of them singletons. The sequences come from PBMCs, collected on the day of the yellow fever booster vaccination. These receptors were obtained from a man under 40 who received the YFV17D yellow fever vaccine.

This clonotype was seen more than once but under ten times. The J gene is TRBJ1-3, the V gene TRBV18, with a possible D match to TRBD1 (6 bases). The CDR3 is made up of 15 amino acids. Looked up from germline, CDR1 is KGHSH and CDR2 is LQKENI. The V end lost 4 bases, the J end lost 4 bases, and 14 bases lay between the germline ends. The CDR3 here is CASSLGPGAGNTIYF. CDR3 bases: TGTGCCAGCTCACTCGGACCGGGGGCAGGAAACACCATATATTTT. Full variable domain (rest looked up from reference TRBV18 and TRBJ1-3): NAGVMQNPRHLVRRRGQEARLRCSPMKGHSHVYWYRQLPEEGLKFMVYLQKENIIDESGMPKERFSAEFPKEGPSILRIQQVVRGDSAAYFCASSLGPGAGNTIYFGEGSWLTVV.

Here the CDR3 reads CSARDLIDSGRYNEQFF. CDR3 DNA sequence: TGCAGTGCTAGAGATCTGATTGATAGCGGGAGGTACAATGAGCAGTTCTTC. The chain recombines TRBV20-1 with TRBJ2-1; 10 positions agree with TRBD2. V gave up 0 bases and J gave up 4 bases; unmatched junction bases: 9. Germline lookup yields CDR1 DFQATT and CDR2 SNEGSKA (reference sequence). The CDR3 length is 17 residues.

V is TRBV27 and J is TRBJ2-1; D is ambiguous. Germline values: CDR1 MNHEY, CDR2 SMNVEV (reference sequence). Deletions cut 8 bases from V and 12 bases from J, with 17 bases between. The CDR3 covers 12 residues. The CDR3 DNA is TGTGCCAGCGGATATCCTCGGGTTGGGCAGTTCTTC. It is translated as CASGYPRVGQFF.

This clonotype was counted a few times. The chain recombines TRBV20-1 with TRBJ2-1, with D uncertain. CDR1 and CDR2 from the germline V gene are DFQATT and SNEGSKA (reference sequence). V was cut by 3 bases and J by 7 bases, with 13 bases left in between. There are 13 residues in the CDR3. The CDR3 coding sequence is TGCAGTGCTAGCCCTGGTATGAAAAATGAGCAGTTCTTC. As protein: CSASPGMKNEQFF.

This clonotype turned up a few times. This chain links TRBV7-6 with TRBJ2-1; 11 bases line up with TRBD2. V lost 6 bases and J lost 2; bases outside the gene matches: 3. The CDR3 extends over 15 amino acids. From germline, CDR1 is SGHVS and CDR2 FNYEAQ. CDR3 nucleotide sequence: TGTGCCAGCAGGCAGACTAGCGGGACCTACAATGAGCAGTTCTTC. Translating it yields CASRQTSGTYNEQFF.

This clonotype came up many times. This rearrangement joins TRBV10-3 to TRBJ2-3; the D is unclear. Germline V CDR1 and CDR2: ENHRY, SYGVKD. Trimming pared 5 bases from V and 0 bases from J, leaving 12 bases between. The CDR3 length is 15 residues. For the CDR3, the DNA is TGTGCCATCAGTAAGACACCCTCTAGCACAGATACGCAGTATTTT. It is translated as CAISKTPSSTDTQYF.

In this sample, this clonotype turned up many times. The J gene is TRBJ1-2, the V gene TRBV28; D gene uncertain. From germline, CDR1 is MDHEN and CDR2 SYDVKM. The CDR3 is made up of 13 amino acids. V lost 2 bases and J 4 bases, leaving 8 bases between the germline ends. CDR3 in DNA: TGTGCCAGCAGTTTAGAGGGCCCCTATGGCTACACCTTC. This translates into CASSLEGPYGYTF.

V usage is TRBV18 and J usage is TRBJ2-1; D gene unclear. This CDR3 comprises 12 residues. Germline lookup yields CDR1 KGHSH and CDR2 LQKENI. The ends were cut back, 3 bases at V and 7 bases at J, with 7 bases in the middle. Here the CDR3 reads CASSPVLNEQFF. For the CDR3, the DNA is TGTGCCAGCTCACCGGTACTAAATGAGCAGTTCTTC.

V and J are TRBV7-9 and TRBJ2-7, with D uncertain. Germline CDR1 reads SEHNR; CDR2 reads FQNEAQ (reference sequence). V was pared by 5 bases and J by 2 bases, with 7 bases between. The CDR3 covers 12 residues. The CDR3 loop reads CASSADAYEQYF. DNA for the CDR3: TGTGCCAGCAGCGCGGACGCCTACGAGCAGTACTTC.

This chain connects TRBV5-1 to TRBJ1-6, with 7 bases fitting TRBD1. The CDR3 spans 13 residues. CDR1 and CDR2 from the germline V gene are SGHRS and YFSETQ. The V gene end was trimmed by 7 bases and the J gene end by 8 bases; junction bases not matched to a gene: 6. The DNA of the CDR3 is TGCGCCAGCGGAGACAGGGCAGATTCACCCCTCCACTTT. Translating it yields CASGDRADSPLHF.

To note about this clonotype: It may be a read error: a sequence one base away is much more abundant. The chain employs TRBV2 and TRBJ2-7; tentatively, D is TRBD1 or TRBD2 (5 bases each). The CDR3 contains 18 residues. Trimming took off 3 bases at V and 7 bases at J, with 28 bases between the two ends. CDR1 and CDR2 (germline): SNHLY, FYNNEI. Here the CDR3 DNA reads TGTGCCAGCAGTGATTTCGCAGGGCCAAACGCCGGGAAGGGGGAGCAGTACTTC. Residues: CASSDFAGPNAGKGEQYF.

In this sample, this clonotype turned up a few times. The V gene is TRBV18, the J gene TRBJ2-1, with TRBD2 matching over 7 bases. Looked up from germline, CDR1 is KGHSH and CDR2 is LQKENI. This CDR3 spans 14 amino acids. The V and J ends lost 3 bases and 8 bases, in that order; junction bases with no gene match: 7. CDR3 in amino acids: CASSPPSGTDEQFF. The CDR3 DNA follows: TGTGCCAGCTCACCTCCCAGCGGGACTGATGAGCAGTTCTTC.

The rearrangement joins TRBV3-1 to TRBJ1-2, with D perhaps TRBD1 (5 bases). CDR3 size: 15 residues. Germline-derived CDR1 and CDR2 are LGHDT and YNNKEL (reference sequence). Trimming removed 0 bases from V and 2 bases from J, with 10 bases in between. The CDR3 here is CASSQDYRGNYGYTF. The CDR3, as DNA: TGTGCCAGCAGCCAAGATTATCGGGGGAACTATGGCTACACCTTC.

This chain links TRBV12-3 or TRBV12-4 with TRBJ1-1; D might be TRBD1 (5 bases). V shed 5 bases and J shed 0 bases, with 16 bases lying between them. This CDR3 has 16 amino acids. As DNA, the CDR3 is TGTGCCAGCAGTCCTCCAGGGAAGGGCATGAACACTGAAGCTTTCTTT. As protein: CASSPPGKGMNTEAFF.